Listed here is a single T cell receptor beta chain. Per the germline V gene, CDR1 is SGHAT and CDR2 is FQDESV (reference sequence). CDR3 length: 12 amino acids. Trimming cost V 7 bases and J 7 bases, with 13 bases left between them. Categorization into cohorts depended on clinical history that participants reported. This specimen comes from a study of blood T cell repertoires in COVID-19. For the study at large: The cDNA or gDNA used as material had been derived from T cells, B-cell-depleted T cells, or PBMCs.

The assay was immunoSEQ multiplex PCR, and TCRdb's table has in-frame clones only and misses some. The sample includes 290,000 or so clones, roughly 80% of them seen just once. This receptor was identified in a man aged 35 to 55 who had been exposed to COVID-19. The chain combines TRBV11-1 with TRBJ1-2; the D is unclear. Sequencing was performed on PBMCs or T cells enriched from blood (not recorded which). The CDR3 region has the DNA TGTGCCAGCAATGGACCCGGGGTTGGCTACACCTTC. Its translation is CASNGPGVGYTF. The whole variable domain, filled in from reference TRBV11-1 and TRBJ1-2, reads EAEVAQSPRYKITEKSQAVAFWCDPISGHATLYWYRQILGQGPELLVQFQDESVVDDSQLPKDRFSAERLKGVDSTLKIQPAELGDSAMYLCASNGPGVGYTFGSGTRLTVV.